The clone carrying this T cell receptor beta chain occurred a few times. Its antigen remains unknown. A second 7 to 11 cycle PCR used barcoded and J-beta primers. Tagging of each cDNA molecule was performed by a template-switch adaptor with 12 random nucleotides. Via MiXCR, TCRdb re-called the 5' RACE reads, giving one row per CDR3 protein. The table lists roughly 1.5 million distinct CDR3 sequences, roughly 43% of them singletons. Per individual sample, total RNA of at least 6 micrograms was extracted. This record comes from a study of blood T cells in healthy people across ages. General study points: Calculation of diversity from one million T cells yielded estimates considered to be underestimates. PBMC samples, being unsorted, prevented any conclusive comparison of naive and antigen-experienced cells.

The source material was blood. The source of this sequence is a woman aged 18-29 years in good health.

This CDR3 is CASSLGGGATYEQYF. CDR3 nucleotides: TGTGCCAGCAGCTTAGGAGGAGGAGCAACCTACGAGCAGTACTTC. The V and J genes are TRBV11-2 and TRBJ2-7; maybe TRBD2 (5 bases). The germline V gene has CDR1 SGHAT and CDR2 FQNNGV. This CDR3 contains 15 residues. V shed 1 base and J shed 2 bases, with 12 bases lying between them.